This TCR beta chain derives from a study of T cell responses to AZD1222 COVID-19 vaccine. With respect to this clone: Its specificity is unknown.

The CDR3 is made up of 11 amino acids. Trimming removed 0 bases at V and 15 bases at J, with 12 bases between. CDR1 DFQATT and CDR2 SNEGSKA come from the germline V gene (reference sequence). The method was immunoSEQ multiplex PCR; TCRdb's version includes in-frame clones alone and lacks a portion of them. The sample includes roughly 100,000 clones, almost 85% seen only once; the top ten take approximately 17%. Study conclusions and caveats: Unmutated regions of variants are reportedly targeted by nearly half of spike-specific TCRs.

V and J are TRBV20-1 and TRBJ2-1; D gene unclear. The material was peripheral blood, obtained on day 0 of AZD1222 vaccination. This clonotype was sampled from an adult in good health. The CDR3 loop reads CSARDTPFWFF. The CDR3 nucleotides are TGCAGTGCTAGAGATACCCCGTTTTGGTTCTTC.